This T cell receptor (beta chain) was sequenced for a study of T cell responses to AZD1222 COVID-19 vaccine. As for this clone: The antigen remains unidentified.

Trimming removed 2 bases from V and 4 bases from J, with 12 bases in between. Germline CDR1 reads SGHNT; CDR2 reads YYREEE (reference sequence). This CDR3 is 14 amino acids long. Produced via immunoSEQ multiplex PCR; TCRdb's table is partial and in-frame only. The sample yields fewer than 150,000 clones, around 90% seen once. Study conclusions and caveats: Only a handful of AZD1222 recipients, six or seven in all, had baseline seropositivity. Spike-specific TCR repertoires showed rising breadth and depth after two AZD1222 doses.

The specimen comprised peripheral blood, sampled 28 days after the second AZD1222 dose. This receptor was obtained from an adult who received the AZD1222 COVID-19 vaccine. This chain joins TRBV5-4 and TRBJ1-1, with D tentatively TRBD1 (5 bases). The CDR3 nucleotides are TGTGCCAGCAGCTTAGGGTACGGGACCACTGAAGCTTTCTTT. It encodes CASSLGYGTTEAFF.